Following are 22 T cell receptor beta chains from one sample sequenced in a study of OX40 agonist ivuxolimab in advanced cancers. Profiled with immunoSEQ multiplex PCR; TCRdb holds only in-frame clones, not every one. The data show about 37,000 clones, around four fifths seen once. The source material was CD4+ or CD8+ T cells sorted from blood, sampled in a trial of the OX40 agonist ivuxolimab. Receptor source: an adult with an advanced solid tumor such as melanoma, head and neck, liver or kidney cancer.

The chain employs TRBV18 and TRBJ2-7; 7 bases agree with TRBD1. CDR3 size: 16 residues. V lost 1 base to trimming and J lost 6 bases; unmatched junction nucleotides: 12. From germline, CDR1 is KGHSH and CDR2 LQKENI. The chain's CDR3 is CASSPLNRGPEVEQYF. DNA for the CDR3: TGTGCCAGCTCACCACTCAACAGGGGTCCGGAGGTCGAGCAGTACTTC.

J is TRBJ2-2 and V is TRBV5-1; TRBD1 agrees at 10 bases. Germline lookup yields CDR1 SGHRS and CDR2 YFSETQ. The length of the CDR3 is 16 residues. V lost 0 bases, J lost 6 bases, and 5 bases stayed unmatched. The CDR3 DNA reads as TGCGCCAGCAGCTTGGCGGGACAGGGGTTCCCCGGGGAGCTGTTTTTT. This sequence encodes CASSLAGQGFPGELFF.

This clone was seen only once. The V and J genes are TRBV6-5 and TRBJ2-7; D is unresolved. V lost 0 bases and J 5 bases, leaving 11 bases between the germline ends. The germline gives CDR1 MNHEY, CDR2 SVGAGI. The CDR3 consists of 14 residues. The CDR3 sequence: CASSYSQAVDEQYF. CDR3 in DNA: TGTGCCAGCAGTTACTCCCAGGCGGTGGACGAGCAGTACTTC.

V gene TRBV6-1 combines with J gene TRBJ1-5, with D possibly TRBD1 on 5 matching bases. The CDR3 sequence is 14 residues long. V lost 6 bases, J lost 1 base, and 10 bases lay in between. In germline, CDR1 is MNHNS, CDR2 SASEGT. The CDR3 DNA reads TGTGCCAGCAGGGCCGGGGGGAGCAATCAGCCCCAGCATTTT. Its translation: CASRAGGSNQPQHF.

The chain employs TRBV7-2 and TRBJ2-7; D ambiguous. The CDR3 totals 15 residues. Germline assignment: CDR1 SGHTA and CDR2 FQGNSA. Trimming pared 3 bases from V and 0 bases from J, leaving 12 bases between. The CDR3 nucleotides read TGTGCCAGCAGCTTGGTGGAAACGCTCTCCTACGAGCAGTACTTC. Translated, it gives CASSLVETLSYEQYF.

The chain is built from TRBV28 and TRBJ1-2; 11 bases line up with TRBD1. Germline V gene sequence: CDR1 MDHEN, CDR2 SYDVKM. The CDR3 extends over 16 amino acids. The ends lost 6 bases at V and 4 bases at J; junction bases unmatched: 10. The CDR3 spells CASSAPGQGVAYGYTF. CDR3 DNA: TGTGCCAGCAGCGCACCGGGACAGGGGGTCGCCTATGGCTACACCTTC.

The DNA of the CDR3 is TGTGCCAGCAGCTTAGGGGCAGGGGTCCTGTTTTTT. Encoded protein: CASSLGAGVLFF. V and J are TRBV11-2 and TRBJ2-2; tentatively, D is TRBD1 (6 bases). The germline V and J ends were trimmed by 1 base and 14 bases, with 11 bases remaining between them. CDR1 and CDR2 (germline): SGHAT, FQNNGV. There are 12 residues in the CDR3. The variable domain in full, completed from reference TRBV11-2 and TRBJ2-2, reads EAGVAQSPRYKIIEKRQSVAFWCNPISGHATLYWYQQILGQGPKLLIQFQNNGVVDDSQLPKDRFSAERLKGVDSTLKIQPAKLEDSAVYLCASSLGAGVLFFGEGSRLTVL.

The J gene is TRBJ2-7, the V gene TRBV6-5; no clear D. The length of the CDR3 is 13 residues. Trimming removed 10 bases from V and 2 bases from J, with 15 bases in between. CDR1 is MNHEY and CDR2 is SVGAGI in the germline V gene. CDR3 amino acids: CATRLSVAYEQYF. CDR3 DNA: TGTGCCACCCGTTTGTCAGTAGCCTACGAGCAGTACTTC.

The rearrangement uses TRBV5-4 and TRBJ2-7, with D perhaps matching TRBD2 (6 bases). V was pared by 2 bases and J by 3 bases, with 12 bases between. Germline loops: CDR1 SGHNT, CDR2 YYREEE (reference sequence). There are 14 residues in the CDR3. The CDR3 protein is CASSFSGGSYEQYF. In nucleotides, the CDR3 is TGTGCCAGCAGCTTTTCTGGGGGGAGCTACGAGCAGTACTTC.

This clone was seen a single time. The chain carries TRBV2 and TRBJ1-1; 8 nucleotides match TRBD1. The J segment lost 5 bases and the V segment lost 4 bases, leaving 3 bases of the junction unmatched. CDR1 and CDR2 from the germline V gene are SNHLY and FYNNEI. The CDR3 sequence is 13 residues long. In DNA form, the CDR3 reads TGTGCCAGCAGTGGGACAGGGTCGACTGAAGCTTTCTTT. Amino acids: CASSGTGSTEAFF.

The chain carries TRBV7-9 and TRBJ2-7; 12 positions agree with TRBD2. This CDR3 is built from 16 residues. The V and J ends lost 4 bases and 0 bases, in that order; junction bases with no gene match: 4. The germline V gene encodes CDR1 SEHNR and CDR2 FQNEAQ (reference sequence). CDR3: CASSSGLAGNSYEQYF. DNA of the CDR3: TGTGCCAGCAGCTCCGGACTAGCGGGGAACTCCTACGAGCAGTACTTC.

The chain links TRBV27 to TRBJ1-4; D remains ambiguous. Germline V gene sequence: CDR1 MNHEY, CDR2 SMNVEV (reference sequence). Trimming shortened V by 1 base and J by 5 bases, and 8 bases separated the two germline ends. This CDR3 region has 14 residues. In nucleotides, the CDR3 is TGTGCCAGCAGTTTATTAAGCAGAAATGAAAAACTGTTTTTT. Its translation is CASSLLSRNEKLFF.

The chain employs TRBV4-2 and TRBJ2-5; 7 nucleotides line up with TRBD1. V lost 4 bases, J lost 3 bases, and 2 bases stayed unmatched. CDR3 length: 13 residues. Germline V gene sequence: CDR1 LGHNA, CDR2 YNFKEQ. The CDR3 DNA sequence: TGTGCCAGCAGCCGAGGACAGGAAGAGACCCAGTACTTC. The encoded protein is CASSRGQEETQYF.

In this sample, this clone turned up once. The rearrangement links TRBV7-6 to TRBJ2-1; D gene uncertain. There are 14 residues in the CDR3. V shed 0 bases and J shed 6 bases, with 9 bases lying between them. Germline-derived CDR1 and CDR2 are SGHVS and FNYEAQ. CDR3 amino acids: CASSLAPASNEQFF. CDR3 bases: TGTGCCAGCAGCTTAGCGCCGGCTAGCAATGAGCAGTTCTTC.

The rearrangement uses TRBV6-5 and TRBJ2-2; 8 bases agree with TRBD2. Per germline, CDR1 MNHEY and CDR2 SVGAGI. Germline trimming cut 6 bases from V and 6 bases from J; bases unmatched to any gene: 9. This CDR3 region has 15 residues. The CDR3 DNA reads as TGTGCCAGCAGATTAGCGGGAATGACACCCGGGGAGCTGTTTTTT. Encoded protein: CASRLAGMTPGELFF.

CDR3 region: CASSPGFGIGETQYF. DNA for the CDR3: TGTGCCAGTAGTCCTGGTTTCGGGATCGGAGAGACCCAGTACTTC. The chain couples TRBV19 to TRBJ2-5, with D perhaps TRBD2 (5 bases). The CDR3 sequence is 15 residues long. V gave up 5 bases and J gave up 4 bases, with 17 bases separating them. From germline, CDR1 is LNHDA and CDR2 SQIVND (reference sequence).

The chain uses TRBV21-1 and TRBJ1-1. TRBV21-1 is marked as a pseudogene. This CDR3 contains 17 residues. CDR3 in amino acids: CASRPLLGRIQNTEAFF. CDR3 DNA: TGTGCCAGCAGACCCCTCTTGGGACGCATTCAGAACACTGAAGCTTTCTTT.

The rearrangement links TRBV5-1 to TRBJ1-1; unclear D gene. The germline V gene has CDR1 SGHRS and CDR2 YFSETQ. Trimming removed 0 bases at V and 0 bases at J, with 6 bases between. This CDR3 contains 14 residues. The CDR3 DNA reads as TGCGCCAGCAGCTTGGAGCTGATGAACACTGAAGCTTTCTTT. As protein: CASSLELMNTEAFF.

The chain couples TRBV5-1 to TRBJ1-6; D perhaps matches TRBD1 (6 bases). CDR3 length: 15 residues. The germline CDR1 and CDR2 sequences are SGHRS and YFSETQ. The ends were cut back, 6 bases at V and 7 bases at J, with 17 bases in the middle. CDR3 region: CASTTGIGGNSPLHF. In DNA, the CDR3 is TGCGCCAGCACCACAGGGATCGGGGGGAATTCACCCCTCCACTTT. Supplemented by reference TRBV5-1 and TRBJ1-6, the full variable domain reads KAGVTQTPRYLIKTRGQQVTLSCSPISGHRSVSWYQQTPGQGLQFLFEYFSETQRNKGNFPGRFSGRQFSNSRSEMNVSTLELGDSALYLCASTTGIGGNSPLHFGNGTRLTVT.

Here the CDR3 DNA reads TGTGCCAGTACCCCCACCAGCCTAGCCAAAAACATTCAGTACTTC. Its translation is CASTPTSLAKNIQYF. This rearrangement joins TRBV19 to TRBJ2-4; no firm D call. Germline CDR1 is LNHDA and CDR2 is SQIVND (reference sequence). The CDR3 loop spans 15 amino acids. Trimming took 7 bases from V and 0 from J, leaving 13 bases between them.

This rearrangement joins TRBV9 to TRBJ2-2; tentative D call: TRBD1 (6 bases). Trimming left V 1 base short and J 3 bases short, with 13 bases between. CDR1 and CDR2 (germline): SGDLS, YYNGEE. The CDR3 is 16 residues long. In nucleotides, the CDR3 is TGTGCCAGCAGCGTATCCCGGGACAAACACACCGGGGAGCTGTTTTTT. Encoded protein: CASSVSRDKHTGELFF.

The table lists this clone with a count of one. V is TRBV6-5 and J is TRBJ2-5; TRBD2 aligns across 10 bases. V was clipped by 6 bases and J by 4 bases; unmatched bases: 8. The germline CDR1 and CDR2 sequences are MNHEY and SVGAGI. The CDR3 consists of 15 residues. CDR3 amino acids: CASRPPSGGRETQYF. In nucleotides, the CDR3 is TGTGCCAGCAGACCTCCTAGCGGGGGCAGAGAGACCCAGTACTTC.